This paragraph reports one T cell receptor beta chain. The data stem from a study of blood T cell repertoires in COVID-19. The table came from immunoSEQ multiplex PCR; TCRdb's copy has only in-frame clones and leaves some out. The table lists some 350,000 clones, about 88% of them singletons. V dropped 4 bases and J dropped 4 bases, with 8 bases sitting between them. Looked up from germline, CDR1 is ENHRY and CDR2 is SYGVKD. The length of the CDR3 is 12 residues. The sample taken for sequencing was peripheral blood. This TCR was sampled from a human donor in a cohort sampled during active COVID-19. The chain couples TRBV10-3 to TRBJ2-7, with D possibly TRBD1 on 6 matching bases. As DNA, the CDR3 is TGTGCCATCAGTGTCGACAGGTACGAGCAGTACTTC. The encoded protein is CAISVDRYEQYF.